Included here is one T cell receptor beta chain sequence, with context. Its antigen is as yet unknown. Generated by immunoSEQ multiplex PCR, the TCRdb table keeps only in-frame clones and is missing some. The sample shows 4,000 or so clones, approximately 65% of them seen only once. The CDR3 runs to 12 residues. Trimming took off 6 bases at V and 0 bases at J, with 8 bases between the two ends. The germline V gene has CDR1 SQVTM and CDR2 ANQGSEA. These data originate in a study of T cells after posttransplantation cyclophosphamide. Broader study findings: TRB clonality was highly associated with recipient CMV seropositivity and reactivation. Later post-transplant blood repertoires were often dominated by donor CD8+ memory clones.

The TCR was taken from a man aged 25-45 years in good health and a related stem cell transplant donor. The chain joins TRBV29-1 to TRBJ1-1; D is uncertain. Source material: memory CD8+ T cells sorted from blood. CDR3 in DNA: TGCAGCGTGGACTGGATGAACACTGAAGCTTTCTTT. Its protein is CSVDWMNTEAFF. The whole variable domain, filled in from reference TRBV29-1 and TRBJ1-1, reads SAVISQKPSRDICQRGTSLTIQCQVDSQVTMMFWYRQQPGQSLTLIATANQGSEATYESGFVIDKFPISRPNLTFSTLTVSNMSPEDSSIYLCSVDWMNTEAFFGQGTRLTVV.